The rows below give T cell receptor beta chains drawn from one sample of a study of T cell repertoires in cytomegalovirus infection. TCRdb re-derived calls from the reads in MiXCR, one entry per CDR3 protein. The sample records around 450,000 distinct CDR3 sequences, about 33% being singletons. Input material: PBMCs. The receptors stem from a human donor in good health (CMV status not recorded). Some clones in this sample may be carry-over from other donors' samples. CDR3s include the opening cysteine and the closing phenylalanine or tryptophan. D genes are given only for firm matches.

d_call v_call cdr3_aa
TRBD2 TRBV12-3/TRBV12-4 CASSLARGSETQYF
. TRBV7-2 CASSPPLTEGDCSPF
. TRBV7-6 CASSNPVKETQYF
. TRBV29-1 CSVVGRYTDTQYF
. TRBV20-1 CSAASNRDPPQQYF
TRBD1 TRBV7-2 CASSLVRTGYYEQYF
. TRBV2 CASSEGVGGYTF
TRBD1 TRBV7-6 CASSFSQTGYLETQYF
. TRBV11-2 CASSGIGQSHTDTQYF
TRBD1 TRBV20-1 CSASQMTGDTEAFF
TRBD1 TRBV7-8 CASSSLGQARNEKLFF
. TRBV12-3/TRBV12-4 CASSLSGERYNEQFF
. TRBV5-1 CASSLAARVPEAFF
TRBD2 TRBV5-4 CASSKRGGENEQFF
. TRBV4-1 CASSQNPDRSRGQPQHF
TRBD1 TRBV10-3 CAISLLGQGPIDYGYTF
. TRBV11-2 CASSLEGRRNTEAFF
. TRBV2 CASSEIRPVQETQYF
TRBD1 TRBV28 CASSWGTGGTHYGYPF
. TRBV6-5 CASSSPGTPDYTGELFF
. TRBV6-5 CASSYRRTGANVLTF
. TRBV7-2 CASSLEPSSYEQYF
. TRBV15 CATSRDPGTNEKLFF
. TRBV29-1 CSAITTWGEAFF
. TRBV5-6 CASSYLRGKNTEAFF
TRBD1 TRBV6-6 CASSGGRQGVNSPLHF
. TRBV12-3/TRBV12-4 CASKSGSAYEQYF
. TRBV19 CVTNGGGDGYTF
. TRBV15 CATSSLHLQETQYF
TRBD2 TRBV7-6 CASSWGGEETQYF
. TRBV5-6 CASSSTGPETQYF
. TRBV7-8 CASSLGAPSSYNSPLHF
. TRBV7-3 CASSLYGQSNSPLHF
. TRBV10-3 CAISEASAGPQHF
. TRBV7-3 CASSLKGKFNEQFF
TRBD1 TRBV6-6 CASSPGQGTAYEQYF
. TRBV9 CASSSGTTSTDTQYF
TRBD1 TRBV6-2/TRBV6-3 CASSQQGSRGTEAFF
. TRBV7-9 CASSQDTYTEAFF
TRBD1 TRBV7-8 CASSTGQGVAGELFF
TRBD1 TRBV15 CATSRGGQGGNTEAFF
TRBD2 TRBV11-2 CASSRSRLAGSYNEQFF